The present T cell receptor (beta chain) was sequenced within a study of shared clonotypes between healthy human individuals. General study points: Sampling involved blood alone; tissue repertoires likely differ.

The repertoire was sequenced with immunoSEQ multiplex PCR; TCRdb's copy has only in-frame clones and lacks some. The data contain more than 550,000 clones, roughly 87% of them singletons. Regarding this clone: No antigen is known for it.

There were only Caucasian adults among the donors, and all lived in Nashville, Tennessee. To make CD8 memory, CD45RO+ cells were put together with CCR7-negative CD45RA+ TemRA cells. Trimming at V came to 5 bases and at J to 10 bases, leaving 8 bases not matched to a gene. Germline V gene data show CDR1 as SGHNT and CDR2 as YENEEA. This CDR3 comprises 15 residues. V usage is TRBV11-3 and J usage is TRBJ2-1; 13 bases are shared with TRBD2. This clonotype was obtained from a man between 18 and 35 years old in good health. Some clones in this sample may be carry-over from other donors' samples. The material sequenced was memory CD8+ T cells from PBMCs. Noted subset: CD45RO+ cells pooled with CCR7-negative TemRA cells. CDR3 protein: CASSPGTSGAGEQFF. For the CDR3, the DNA is TGTGCCAGCAGCCCCGGGACTAGCGGGGCCGGGGAGCAGTTCTTC.